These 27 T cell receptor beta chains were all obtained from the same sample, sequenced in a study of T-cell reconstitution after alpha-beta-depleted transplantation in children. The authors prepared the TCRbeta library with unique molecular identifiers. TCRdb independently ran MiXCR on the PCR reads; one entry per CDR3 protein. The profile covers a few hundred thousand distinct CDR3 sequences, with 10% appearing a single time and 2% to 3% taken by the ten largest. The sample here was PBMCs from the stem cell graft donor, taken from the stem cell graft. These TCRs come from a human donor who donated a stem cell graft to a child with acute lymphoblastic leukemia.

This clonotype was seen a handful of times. The CDR3 DNA follows: TGCGCCAGCAGCGCCGGTTCTGCGCGGCCAGATACGCAGTATTTT. It is translated as CASSAGSARPDTQYF. This sequence joins TRBV5-1 and TRBJ2-3; no firm D call. Germline V gene lookup returns CDR1 SGHRS and CDR2 YFSETQ. This CDR3 comprises 15 residues. Deletions cut 4 bases from V and 4 bases from J, with 16 bases between.

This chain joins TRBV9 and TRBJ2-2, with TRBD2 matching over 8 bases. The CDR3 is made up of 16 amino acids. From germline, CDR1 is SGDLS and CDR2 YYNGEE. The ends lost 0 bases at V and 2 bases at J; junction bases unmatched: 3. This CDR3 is CASSVDSGRNTGELFF. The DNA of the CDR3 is TGTGCCAGCAGCGTAGACAGCGGGAGAAACACCGGGGAGCTGTTTTTT.

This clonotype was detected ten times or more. The chain's CDR3 is CASRAIEFRTGELFF. DNA for the CDR3: TGTGCCAGCAGAGCCATAGAGTTTAGGACCGGGGAGCTGTTTTTT. This sequence joins TRBV7-3 and TRBJ2-2; D gene unclear. The germline V gene encodes CDR1 SGHTA and CDR2 FQGTGA. V was pared by 6 bases and J by 5 bases, with 16 bases between. The CDR3 is 15 amino acids. The full variable domain, rest sourced from reference TRBV7-3 and TRBJ2-2, is GAGVSQTPSNKVTEKGKYVELRCDPISGHTALYWYRQSLGQGPEFLIYFQGTGAADDSGLPNDRFFAVRPEGSVSTLKIQRTERGDSAVYLCASRAIEFRTGELFFGEGSRLTVL.

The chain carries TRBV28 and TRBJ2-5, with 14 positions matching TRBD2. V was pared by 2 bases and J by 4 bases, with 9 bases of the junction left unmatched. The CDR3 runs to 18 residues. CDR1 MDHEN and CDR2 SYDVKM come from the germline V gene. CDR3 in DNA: TGTGCCAGCAGTTTACACGTTGGGACTAGCGGGAGTTCAGAGACCCAGTACTTC. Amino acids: CASSLHVGTSGSSETQYF.

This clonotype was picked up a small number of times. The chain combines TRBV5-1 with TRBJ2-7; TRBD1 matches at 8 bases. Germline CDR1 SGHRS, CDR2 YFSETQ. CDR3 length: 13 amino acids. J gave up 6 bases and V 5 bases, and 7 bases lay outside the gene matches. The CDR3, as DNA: TGCGCCAGCAGGGACAGGGAGCAGGGCGAGCAGTACTTC. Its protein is CASRDREQGEQYF.

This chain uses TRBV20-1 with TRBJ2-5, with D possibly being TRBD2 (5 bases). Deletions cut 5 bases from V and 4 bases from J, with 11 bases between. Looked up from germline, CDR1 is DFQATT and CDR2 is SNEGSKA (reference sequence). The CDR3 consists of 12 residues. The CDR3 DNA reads TGCAGTGCTGACACCCGGGGAGAGACCCAGTACTTC. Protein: CSADTRGETQYF.

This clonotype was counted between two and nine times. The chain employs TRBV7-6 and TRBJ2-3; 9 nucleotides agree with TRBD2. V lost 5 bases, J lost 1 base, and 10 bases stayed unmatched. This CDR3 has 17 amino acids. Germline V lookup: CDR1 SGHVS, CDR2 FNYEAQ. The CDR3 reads CASSKRIVAGGTDTQYF. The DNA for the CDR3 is TGTGCCAGCAGCAAGAGGATAGTAGCGGGGGGCACAGATACGCAGTATTTT.

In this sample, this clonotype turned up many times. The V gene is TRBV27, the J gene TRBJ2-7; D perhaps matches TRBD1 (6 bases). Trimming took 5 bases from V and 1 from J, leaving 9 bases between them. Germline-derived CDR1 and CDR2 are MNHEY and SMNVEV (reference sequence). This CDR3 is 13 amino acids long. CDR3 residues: CASSPGESYEQYF. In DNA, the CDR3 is TGTGCCAGCAGTCCAGGGGAATCCTACGAGCAGTACTTC.

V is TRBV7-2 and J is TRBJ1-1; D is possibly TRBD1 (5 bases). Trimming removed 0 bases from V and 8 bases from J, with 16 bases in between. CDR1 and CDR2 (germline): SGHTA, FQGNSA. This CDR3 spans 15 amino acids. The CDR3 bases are TGTGCCAGCAGCTTAGCCGCCTGGACAAACCACGAAGCTTTCTTT. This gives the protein CASSLAAWTNHEAFF.

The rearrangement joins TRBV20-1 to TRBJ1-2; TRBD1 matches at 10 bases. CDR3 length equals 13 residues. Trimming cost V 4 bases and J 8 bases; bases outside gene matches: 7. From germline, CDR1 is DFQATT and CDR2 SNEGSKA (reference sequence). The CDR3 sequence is CSATPGQGQGYTF. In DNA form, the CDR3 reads TGCAGTGCTACTCCGGGACAGGGGCAGGGCTACACCTTC.

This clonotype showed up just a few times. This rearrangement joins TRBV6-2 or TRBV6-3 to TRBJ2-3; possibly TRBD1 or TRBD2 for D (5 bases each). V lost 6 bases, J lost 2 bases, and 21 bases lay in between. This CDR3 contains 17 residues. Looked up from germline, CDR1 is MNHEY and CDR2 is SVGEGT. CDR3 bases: TGTGCCAGCAGCCCCGATCCCGGGACCACCATCACAGATACGCAGTATTTT. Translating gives CASSPDPGTTITDTQYF.

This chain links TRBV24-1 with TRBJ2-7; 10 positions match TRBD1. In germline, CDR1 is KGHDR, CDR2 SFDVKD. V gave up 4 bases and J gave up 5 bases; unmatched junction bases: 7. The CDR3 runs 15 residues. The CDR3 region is CATSDPGQGTHEQYF. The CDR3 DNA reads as TGTGCCACCAGTGACCCGGGACAGGGGACCCACGAGCAGTACTTC.

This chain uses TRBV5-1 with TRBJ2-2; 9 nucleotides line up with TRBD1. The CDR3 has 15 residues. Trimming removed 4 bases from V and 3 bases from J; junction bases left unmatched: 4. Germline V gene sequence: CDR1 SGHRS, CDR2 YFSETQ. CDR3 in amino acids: CASSDRDRDTGELFF. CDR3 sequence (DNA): TGCGCCAGCAGCGACCGGGACAGGGACACCGGGGAGCTGTTTTTT. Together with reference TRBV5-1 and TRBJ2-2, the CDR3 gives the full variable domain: KAGVTQTPRYLIKTRGQQVTLSCSPISGHRSVSWYQQTPGQGLQFLFEYFSETQRNKGNFPGRFSGRQFSNSRSEMNVSTLELGDSALYLCASSDRDRDTGELFFGEGSRLTVL.

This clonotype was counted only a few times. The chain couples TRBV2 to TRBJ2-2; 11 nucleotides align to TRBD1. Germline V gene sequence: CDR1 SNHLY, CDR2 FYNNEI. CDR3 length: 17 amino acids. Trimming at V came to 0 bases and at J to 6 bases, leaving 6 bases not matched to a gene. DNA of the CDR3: TGTGCCAGCAGTGAAGCGCTTCGGGACAGGGGGGCCGGGGAGCTGTTTTTT. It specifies CASSEALRDRGAGELFF.

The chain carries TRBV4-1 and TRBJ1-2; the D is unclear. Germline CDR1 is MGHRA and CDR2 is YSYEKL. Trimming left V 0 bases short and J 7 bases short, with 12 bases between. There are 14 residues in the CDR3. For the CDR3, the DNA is TGCGCCAGCAGCCAAGATGCCTGGAAAGGTGGCTACACCTTC. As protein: CASSQDAWKGGYTF.

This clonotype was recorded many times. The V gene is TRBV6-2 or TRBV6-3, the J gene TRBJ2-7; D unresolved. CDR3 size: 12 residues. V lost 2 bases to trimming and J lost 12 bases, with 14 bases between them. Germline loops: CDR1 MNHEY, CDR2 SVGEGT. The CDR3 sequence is CASSYHSAAPYF. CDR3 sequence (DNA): TGTGCCAGCAGTTACCATTCGGCAGCCCCGTACTTC.

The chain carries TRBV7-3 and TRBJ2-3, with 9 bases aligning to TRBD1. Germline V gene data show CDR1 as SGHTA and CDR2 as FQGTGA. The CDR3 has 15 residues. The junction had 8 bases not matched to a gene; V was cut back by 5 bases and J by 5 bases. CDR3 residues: CASSQSDRGGDTQYF. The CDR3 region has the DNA TGTGCCAGCAGCCAAAGTGACAGGGGGGGAGATACGCAGTATTTT.

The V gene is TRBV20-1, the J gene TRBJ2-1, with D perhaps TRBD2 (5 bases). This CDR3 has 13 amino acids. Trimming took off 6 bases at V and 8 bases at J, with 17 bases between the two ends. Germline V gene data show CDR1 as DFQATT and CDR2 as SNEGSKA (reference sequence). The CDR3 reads CSAIGPARDEQFF. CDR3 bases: TGCAGTGCCATCGGACCGGCGCGGGATGAGCAGTTCTTC.

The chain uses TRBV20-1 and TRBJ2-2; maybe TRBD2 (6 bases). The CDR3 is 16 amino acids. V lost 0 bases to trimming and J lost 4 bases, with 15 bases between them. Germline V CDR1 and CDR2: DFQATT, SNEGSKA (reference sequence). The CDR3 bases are TGCAGTGCTAGAGACCCAAACGGGGGAGGCACCGGGGAGCTGTTTTTT. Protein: CSARDPNGGGTGELFF.

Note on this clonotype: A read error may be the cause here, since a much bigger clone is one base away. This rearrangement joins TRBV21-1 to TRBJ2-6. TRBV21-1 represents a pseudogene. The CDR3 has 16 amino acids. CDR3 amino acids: CASSKGVNSGANVQTF. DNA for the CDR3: TGTGCCAGCAGCAAAGGAGTGAATTCTGGGGCCAACGTCCAGACTTTC.

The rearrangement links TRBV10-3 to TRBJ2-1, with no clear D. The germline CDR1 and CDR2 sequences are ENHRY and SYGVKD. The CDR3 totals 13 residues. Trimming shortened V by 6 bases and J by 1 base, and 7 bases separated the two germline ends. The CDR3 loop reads CAIRDLSYNEQFF. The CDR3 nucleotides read TGTGCCATCAGAGACCTGTCCTACAATGAGCAGTTCTTC.

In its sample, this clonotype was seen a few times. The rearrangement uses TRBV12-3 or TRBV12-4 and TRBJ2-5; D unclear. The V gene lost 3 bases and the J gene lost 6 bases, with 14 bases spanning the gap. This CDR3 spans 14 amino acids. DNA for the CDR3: TGTGCCAGCAGTTTTTTGATGCCCCATCAGACCCAGTACTTC. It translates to CASSFLMPHQTQYF.

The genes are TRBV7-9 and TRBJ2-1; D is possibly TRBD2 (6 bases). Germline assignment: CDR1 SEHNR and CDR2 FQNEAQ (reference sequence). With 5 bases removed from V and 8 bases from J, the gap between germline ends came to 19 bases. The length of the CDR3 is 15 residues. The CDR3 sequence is CASSQLAGESYEQFF. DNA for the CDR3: TGTGCCAGCAGCCAACTAGCTGGGGAATCGTATGAGCAGTTCTTC.

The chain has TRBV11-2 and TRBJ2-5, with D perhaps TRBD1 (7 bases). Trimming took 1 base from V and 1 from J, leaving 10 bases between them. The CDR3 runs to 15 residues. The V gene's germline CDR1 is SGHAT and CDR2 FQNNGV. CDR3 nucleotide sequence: TGTGCCAGCAGCTTAGGGGGGGACAGCCAAGAGACCCAGTACTTC. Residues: CASSLGGDSQETQYF. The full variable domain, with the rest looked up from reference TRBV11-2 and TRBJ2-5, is EAGVAQSPRYKIIEKRQSVAFWCNPISGHATLYWYQQILGQGPKLLIQFQNNGVVDDSQLPKDRFSAERLKGVDSTLKIQPAKLEDSAVYLCASSLGGDSQETQYFGPGTRLLVL.

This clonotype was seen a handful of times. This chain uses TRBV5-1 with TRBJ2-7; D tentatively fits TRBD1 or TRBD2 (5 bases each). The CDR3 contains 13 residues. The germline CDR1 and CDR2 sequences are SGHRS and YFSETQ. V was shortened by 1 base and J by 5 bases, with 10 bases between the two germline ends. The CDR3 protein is CASSLLGVNEQYF. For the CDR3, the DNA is TGCGCCAGCAGCTTGTTGGGGGTGAACGAGCAGTACTTC.

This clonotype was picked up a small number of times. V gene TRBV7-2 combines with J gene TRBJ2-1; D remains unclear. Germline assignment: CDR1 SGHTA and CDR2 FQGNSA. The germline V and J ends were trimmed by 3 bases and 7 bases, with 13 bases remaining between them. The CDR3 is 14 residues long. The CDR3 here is CASSFSLGMNEQFF. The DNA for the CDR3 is TGTGCCAGCAGCTTCAGCCTAGGTATGAATGAGCAGTTCTTC.

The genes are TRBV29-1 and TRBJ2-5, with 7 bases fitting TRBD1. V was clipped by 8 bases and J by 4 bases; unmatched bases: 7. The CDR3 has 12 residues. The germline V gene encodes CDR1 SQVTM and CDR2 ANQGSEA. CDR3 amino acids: CSYRQGLETQYF. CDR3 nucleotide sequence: TGCAGCTACCGACAGGGATTAGAGACCCAGTACTTC.